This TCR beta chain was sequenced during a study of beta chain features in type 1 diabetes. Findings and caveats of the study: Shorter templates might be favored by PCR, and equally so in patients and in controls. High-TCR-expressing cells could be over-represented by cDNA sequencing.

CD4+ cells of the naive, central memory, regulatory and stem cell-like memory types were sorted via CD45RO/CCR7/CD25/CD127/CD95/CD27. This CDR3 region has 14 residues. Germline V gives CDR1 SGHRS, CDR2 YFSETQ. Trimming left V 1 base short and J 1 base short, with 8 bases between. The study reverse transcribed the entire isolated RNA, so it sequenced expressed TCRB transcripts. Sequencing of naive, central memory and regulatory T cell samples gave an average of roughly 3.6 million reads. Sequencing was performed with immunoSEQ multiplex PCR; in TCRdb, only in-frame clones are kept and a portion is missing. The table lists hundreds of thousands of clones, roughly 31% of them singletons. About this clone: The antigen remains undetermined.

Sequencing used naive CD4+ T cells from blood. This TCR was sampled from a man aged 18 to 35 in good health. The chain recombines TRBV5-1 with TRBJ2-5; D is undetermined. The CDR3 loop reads CASSLLPVQETQYF. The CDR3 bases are TGCGCCAGCAGCTTGCTGCCAGTCCAAGAGACCCAGTACTTC.